This T cell receptor (beta chain) derives from a study of graft-versus-host responses after intestinal transplantation. Study as a whole: Each recipient received a multivisceral, liver-intestinal, or isolated intestinal graft. Notes on the study in general: Early post-transplant HvG declines showed an association with peak circulating GvH clone levels.

Repertoires were generated with immunoSEQ multiplex PCR, while TCRdb's copy carries only in-frame clones and drops some. The sample lists about 28,000 clones; roughly four fifths were seen once. Comment on this clone: Antigen: not known.

Sequences were derived from unstimulated CD8+ T cells sorted from spleen or lymph node cells, sampled before intestinal transplant. The sequence came from a human donor who received an intestinal transplant.

The CDR3 loop reads CASSQRGTQPQHF. CDR3 sequence (DNA): TGCGCCAGCAGCCAACGGGGGACTCAGCCCCAGCATTTT. This sequence joins TRBV4-1 and TRBJ1-5, with D possibly being TRBD1 (5 bases). The CDR3 has 13 residues. CDR1 is MGHRA, CDR2 YSYEKL, per germline. With 2 bases removed from V and 6 bases from J, the gap between germline ends came to 8 bases.